Sequencing of this T cell receptor beta chain was carried out in a study of human T cells and chemical hapten exposure. Study details: Small differences in pooled library volume mainly drove the variation in TCR yields per sample.

In its sample, this clonotype was seen a few times. Antigen unknown. Germline-derived CDR1 and CDR2 are SGHRS and YFSETQ. V gave up 4 bases and J gave up 4 bases, with 17 bases separating them. The CDR3 totals 15 residues. Unique molecular identifiers were attached to individual cDNA molecules during library preparation. Per the study methods: Counting gave a median of 95,638 TCRs per sample, with values ranging from about 20,000 to 750,000. TCRdb used MiXCR to reprocess the reads, holding one entry per CDR3 protein. TCRdb's processing, not the authors', yielded these V and J calls. The sample includes around 120,000 distinct CDR3 sequences, approximately 9.3% of them seen just once. Study-level results: TCRs above 1 in 1000 frequency did not change with DPC sensitization.

It was from unfractionated whole blood that total RNA was extracted. The sequenced material came from whole blood. The chain uses TRBV5-1 and TRBJ2-5, with a possible D match to TRBD1 (5 bases). This clonotype was obtained from a human donor in good health. Some clones in this sample may be carry-over from other donors' samples. This chain's CDR3 is CASSRADSPRETQYF. Written as DNA, the CDR3 is TGCGCCAGCAGCCGGGCTGACAGTCCCAGAGAGACCCAGTACTTC.